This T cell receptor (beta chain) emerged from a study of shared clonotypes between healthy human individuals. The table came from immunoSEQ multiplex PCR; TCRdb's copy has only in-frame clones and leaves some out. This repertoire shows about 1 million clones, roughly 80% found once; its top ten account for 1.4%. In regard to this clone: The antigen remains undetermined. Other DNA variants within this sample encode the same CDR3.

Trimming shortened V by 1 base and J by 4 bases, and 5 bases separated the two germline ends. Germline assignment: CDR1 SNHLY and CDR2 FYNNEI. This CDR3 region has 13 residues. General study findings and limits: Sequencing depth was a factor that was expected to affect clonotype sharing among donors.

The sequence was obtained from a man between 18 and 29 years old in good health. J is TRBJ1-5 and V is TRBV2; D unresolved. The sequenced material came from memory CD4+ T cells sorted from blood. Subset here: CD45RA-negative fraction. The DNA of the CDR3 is TGTGCCAGCAGTGAAGGGCTGAATCAGCCCCAGCATTTT. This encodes CASSEGLNQPQHF.